Listed here are 19 T cell receptor beta chains from one sample, sequenced in a study of blood T cell repertoires in COVID-19. Using immunoSEQ multiplex PCR, the repertoire was profiled, and TCRdb retains in-frame clones only, with some absent. The data hold about 63,000 clones, with 81% observed a single time. Sequencing was performed on peripheral blood. Receptors originate from a man in his 60s with COVID-19, enrolled during active disease.

The chain couples TRBV9 to TRBJ2-2; no firm D call. Trimming removed 0 bases at V and 0 bases at J, with 12 bases between. CDR3 size: 17 residues. Germline-derived CDR1 and CDR2 are SGDLS and YYNGEE. The CDR3 nucleotides are TGTGCCAGCAGCGTAGTTCAGTTACCCGCGAACACCGGGGAGCTGTTTTTT. It is translated as CASSVVQLPANTGELFF.

This clone was found once. V and J are TRBV14 and TRBJ2-3, with D possibly TRBD2 on 7 matching bases. In germline, CDR1 is SGHDN, CDR2 FVKESK. There are 17 residues in the CDR3. Trimming left V 3 bases short and J 4 bases short, with 20 bases between. The CDR3 loop reads CASSHRPGRGPADTQYF. The CDR3 DNA is TGTGCCAGCAGCCACCGTCCGGGGCGGGGGCCGGCAGATACGCAGTATTTT.

This clone has just one count. The V and J genes are TRBV11-3 and TRBJ2-1; 7 bases are shared with TRBD1. CDR1 and CDR2 from the germline V gene are SGHNT and YENEEA. CDR3 length: 15 amino acids. Trimming took 1 base from V and 4 from J; bases not matched to a gene: 4. CDR3: CASSLVGTDYNEQFF. The CDR3 bases are TGTGCCAGCAGCTTAGTTGGGACAGATTACAATGAGCAGTTCTTC.

The gene calls are TRBV7-3 and TRBJ2-2, with 9 bases lining up with TRBD2. Germline values: CDR1 SGHTA, CDR2 FQGTGA. The CDR3 is 18 residues long. V gave up 0 bases and J gave up 4 bases; unmatched junction bases: 9. The CDR3 DNA sequence: TGTGCCAGCAGCTTAACGAATAGCGGGAGTACCGGCACCGGGGAGCTGTTTTTT. Its protein is CASSLTNSGSTGTGELFF.

The V and J genes are TRBV10-3 and TRBJ2-3, with 9 nucleotides matching TRBD2. The J segment lost 1 base and the V segment lost 10 bases, leaving 6 bases of the junction unmatched. The germline gives CDR1 ENHRY, CDR2 SYGVKD. The CDR3 covers 14 residues. The CDR3 DNA reads TGTGCCACCAGCGGGGGGTCGGGCACAGATACGCAGTATTTT. The encoded protein is CATSGGSGTDTQYF.

The genes are TRBV29-1 and TRBJ2-1, with TRBD1 identical over 8 bases. The length of the CDR3 is 16 residues. Per the germline V gene, CDR1 is SQVTM and CDR2 is ANQGSEA. V dropped 7 bases and J dropped 4; count of bases not matched to a gene: 15. CDR3 in DNA: TGCAGCGCTGGTGGTCTTGACAGGGGCCATTACAATGAGCAGTTCTTC. Translation gives CSAGGLDRGHYNEQFF.

The V call is TRBV5-1, the J call TRBJ2-6; TRBD2 might be the D (6 bases). This CDR3 spans 18 amino acids. With 4 bases removed from V and 3 bases from J, the gap between germline ends came to 20 bases. The V gene's germline CDR1 is SGHRS and CDR2 YFSETQ. CDR3 nucleotides: TGCGCCAGCAGCCCGGGACTGGGTATTGGAGGTGGGGCCAACGTCCTGACTTTC. It yields the protein CASSPGLGIGGGANVLTF.

The CDR3 here is CASSTQLTGSQQPQHF. The CDR3 nucleotides are TGTGCCAGCAGTACCCAGTTAACAGGGTCCCAACAGCCCCAGCATTTT. The J gene is TRBJ1-5, the V gene TRBV6-2 or TRBV6-3, with a weak D call TRBD1 (6 bases). The CDR3 spans 16 residues. The V end lost 5 bases, the J end lost 7 bases, and 21 bases lay between the germline ends. Germline V gene sequence: CDR1 MNHEY, CDR2 SVGEGT.

The chain carries TRBV7-9 and TRBJ2-2; maybe TRBD1 (6 bases). Germline assignment: CDR1 SEHNR and CDR2 FQNEAQ (reference sequence). The CDR3 has 14 residues. V lost 8 bases to trimming and J lost 7 bases, with 17 bases between them. CDR3 coding DNA: TGTGCCAGCGCCAGGGGCAGTCAAAGCGGGGAGCTGTTTTTT. Amino acids: CASARGSQSGELFF.

The chain recombines TRBV2 with TRBJ2-1; TRBD2 aligns across 11 bases. The germline gives CDR1 SNHLY, CDR2 FYNNEI. The CDR3 extends over 15 amino acids. V lost 7 bases to trimming and J lost 9 bases; unmatched junction nucleotides: 11. For the CDR3, the DNA is TGTGCCAGCATCCCGACTAGCGGGGTCCCGTCTGAGCAGTTCTTC. It is translated as CASIPTSGVPSEQFF.

The chain is built from TRBV29-1 and TRBJ1-2; TRBD1 is a possible D gene (5 bases). The V end was cut by 6 bases, the J end by 0 bases, with 14 bases between. CDR3 length: 14 amino acids. The V gene's germline CDR1 is SQVTM and CDR2 ANQGSEA. CDR3 DNA sequence: TGCAGCGTGGACAAACAGGAGACTAACTATGGCTACACCTTC. As protein: CSVDKQETNYGYTF.

The chain joins TRBV2 to TRBJ2-7, with 8 positions matching TRBD1. The germline V gene has CDR1 SNHLY and CDR2 FYNNEI. V shed 5 bases, J shed 2 bases, and the junction held 5 bases outside the gene matches. The CDR3 sequence is 14 residues long. CDR3 in DNA: TGTGCCAGCAGTTCGACAGGGGCACCCTACGAGCAGTACTTC. Its translation is CASSSTGAPYEQYF.

The rearrangement uses TRBV29-1 and TRBJ2-7; 10 bases fit TRBD2. CDR3 length: 12 amino acids. Germline V gene sequence: CDR1 SQVTM, CDR2 ANQGSEA. Germline trimming cut 5 bases from V and 5 bases from J; bases unmatched to any gene: 3. The CDR3 DNA sequence: TGCAGCGTTTCTAGCGGGGGTAACGAGCAGTACTTC. This translates into CSVSSGGNEQYF.

The chain combines TRBV7-2 with TRBJ2-3; 10 bases agree with TRBD2. The CDR3 contains 18 residues. J lost 0 bases, V lost 5 bases, and 11 bases had no gene match. The germline gives CDR1 SGHTA, CDR2 FQGNSA. The CDR3 DNA is TGTGCCAGCAGCCTGGCCGGGACTAGCGAACTTAGCACAGATACGCAGTATTTT. It encodes CASSLAGTSELSTDTQYF.

V gene TRBV10-3 combines with J gene TRBJ2-5, with 11 bases lining up with TRBD1. The CDR3 has 13 residues. The V gene's germline CDR1 is ENHRY and CDR2 SYGVKD. The junction had 1 base not matched to a gene; V was cut back by 6 bases and J by 4 bases. CDR3 sequence (DNA): TGTGCCATCAGGGACAGGGGGCCAGAGACCCAGTACTTC. Encoded protein: CAIRDRGPETQYF.

The chain uses TRBV19 and TRBJ2-5, with a possible D match to TRBD1 (5 bases). The V end lost 6 bases, the J end lost 4 bases, and 12 bases lay between the germline ends. The length of the CDR3 is 13 residues. CDR1 is LNHDA and CDR2 is SQIVND in the germline V gene (reference sequence). The CDR3 reads CASSVEQGETQYF. In nucleotides, the CDR3 is TGTGCCAGTAGCGTAGAGCAGGGAGAGACCCAGTACTTC.

This clone was observed a handful of times. The rearrangement links TRBV27 to TRBJ2-3, with a weak D call TRBD2 (5 bases). The V gene's germline CDR1 is MNHEY and CDR2 SMNVEV (reference sequence). The CDR3 contains 19 residues. Trimming cost V 2 bases and J 1 base, with 22 bases left between them. Here the CDR3 DNA reads TGTGCCAGCAGTTTAAGTGGGAGTCTCACCAGTCGGGGCACAGATACGCAGTATTTT. Its protein is CASSLSGSLTSRGTDTQYF.

The chain recombines TRBV2 with TRBJ1-3, with D possibly matching TRBD1 (6 bases). V was shortened by 8 bases and J by 0 bases, with 14 bases between the two germline ends. The CDR3 loop spans 15 amino acids. Germline CDR1 SNHLY, CDR2 FYNNEI. The DNA for the CDR3 is TGTGCCAGCTCCTCAACAGGGAACTCTGGAAACACCATATATTTT. This translates into CASSSTGNSGNTIYF. Complete variable domain (other parts from reference TRBV2 and TRBJ1-3): EPEVTQTPSHQVTQMGQEVILRCVPISNHLYFYWYRQILGQKVEFLVSFYNNEISEKSEIFDDQFSVERPDGSNFTLKIRSTKLEDSAMYFCASSSTGNSGNTIYFGEGSWLTVV.

The chain combines TRBV25-1 with TRBJ2-7; D might be TRBD2 (6 bases). V gave up 3 bases and J gave up 4 bases, with 16 bases separating them. CDR3 length: 15 amino acids. Germline-derived CDR1 and CDR2 are MGHDK and SYGVNS. The DNA of the CDR3 is TGTGCCAGCAGTGATTTTGGCGGGATTGAGTACGAGCAGTACTTC. The encoded protein is CASSDFGGIEYEQYF.